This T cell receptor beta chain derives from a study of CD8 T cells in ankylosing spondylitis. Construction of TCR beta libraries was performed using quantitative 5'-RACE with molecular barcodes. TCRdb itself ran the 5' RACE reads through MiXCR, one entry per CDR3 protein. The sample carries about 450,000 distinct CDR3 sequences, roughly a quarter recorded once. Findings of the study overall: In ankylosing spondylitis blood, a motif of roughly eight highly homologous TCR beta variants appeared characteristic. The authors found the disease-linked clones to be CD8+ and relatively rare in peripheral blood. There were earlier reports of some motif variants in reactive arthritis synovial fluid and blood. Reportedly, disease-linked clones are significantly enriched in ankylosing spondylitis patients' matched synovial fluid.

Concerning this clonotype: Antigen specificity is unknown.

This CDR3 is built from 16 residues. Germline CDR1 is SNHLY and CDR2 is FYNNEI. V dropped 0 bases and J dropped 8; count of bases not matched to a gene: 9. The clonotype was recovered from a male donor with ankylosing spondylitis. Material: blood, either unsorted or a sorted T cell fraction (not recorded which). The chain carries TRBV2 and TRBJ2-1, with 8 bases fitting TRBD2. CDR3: CASSEAGWRLAYEQFF. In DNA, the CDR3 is TGTGCCAGCAGTGAAGCAGGGTGGAGACTAGCGTATGAGCAGTTCTTC.